Shown below are 22 T cell receptor beta chains from a single sample sequenced in a study of cytomegalovirus exposure and HLA in healthy donors. A multiplex PCR was run with 60 Vbeta primers and 13 Jbeta primers. Assay: immunoSEQ multiplex PCR; the TCRdb copy retains only in-frame clones and omits some. The sample shows under 200,000 clones, about 80% of them seen only once. The specimen was PBMCs. The source is a woman between 18 and 29 years old in good health and CMV-seropositive.

The CDR3 loop is CASSYSGRADVRTQYF. CDR3 sequence (DNA): TGTGCCAGCAGTTACTCGGGGAGGGCGGACGTCAGGACCCAGTACTTC. The chain joins TRBV6-5 to TRBJ2-5; TRBD2 matches at 7 bases. The V gene's germline CDR1 is MNHEY and CDR2 SVGAGI. V trimming: 0 bases; J trimming: 7 bases; junction bases outside the gene matches: 11. This CDR3 has 16 amino acids.

The chain couples TRBV30 to TRBJ2-1, with 8 bases identical to TRBD1. CDR1 is GTSNPN and CDR2 is SVGIG in the germline V gene (reference sequence). V lost 2 bases to trimming and J lost 2 bases; unmatched junction nucleotides: 14. The CDR3 runs to 18 residues. The CDR3 DNA is TGTGCCTGGAGTCCAACGGGGTCAGGGGGCCTTACCTACAATGAGCAGTTCTTC. As protein: CAWSPTGSGGLTYNEQFF. The full variable domain, with the rest looked up from reference TRBV30 and TRBJ2-1, is SQTIHQWPATLVQPVGSPLSLECTVEGTSNPNLYWYRQAAGRGLQLLFYSVGIGQISSEVPQNLSASRPQDRQFILSSKKLLLSDSGFYLCAWSPTGSGGLTYNEQFFGPGTRLTVL.

J is TRBJ1-2 and V is TRBV28; D gene ambiguous. V was trimmed by 11 bases and J by 4 bases, leaving 11 bases between them. Germline CDR1 reads MDHEN; CDR2 reads SYDVKM. The CDR3 sequence is 11 residues long. The CDR3 loop is CAAEFGYGYTF. CDR3 in DNA: TGTGCCGCGGAATTCGGCTATGGCTACACCTTC.

The chain carries TRBV7-2 and TRBJ2-1; D may be TRBD1 (5 bases). Germline V CDR1 and CDR2: SGHTA, FQGNSA. The CDR3 covers 15 residues. The V end was cut by 1 base, the J end by 11 bases, with 18 bases between. CDR3 sequence: CASSLVPDGATQQFF. DNA of the CDR3: TGTGCCAGCAGCTTAGTTCCCGATGGGGCGACACAGCAGTTCTTC.

The chain has TRBV28 and TRBJ1-2; maybe TRBD1 (5 bases). Trimming cost V 6 bases and J 3 bases, with 14 bases left between them. The CDR3 totals 14 residues. Germline lookup yields CDR1 MDHEN and CDR2 SYDVKM. CDR3 amino acids: CASSPSGGYYGYTF. In DNA form, the CDR3 reads TGTGCCAGCAGCCCCAGCGGGGGATACTATGGCTACACCTTC.

The CDR3 region is CASSLVAGETQYF. The CDR3 DNA is TGCGCCAGCAGCTTGGTGGCGGGGGAGACCCAGTACTTC. This chain uses TRBV5-1 with TRBJ2-5; D is perhaps TRBD2 (6 bases). V was pared by 0 bases and J by 5 bases, with 8 bases between. The CDR3 runs 13 residues. Germline V CDR1 and CDR2: SGHRS, YFSETQ.

The chain joins TRBV6-4 to TRBJ1-1; 7 bases are a match to TRBD1. The germline gives CDR1 MRHNA, CDR2 SNTAGT. This CDR3 is 13 amino acids long. V lost 5 bases, J lost 1 base, and 1 base stayed unmatched. The chain's CDR3 is CASSTGANTEAFF. CDR3 coding DNA: TGTGCCAGCAGTACAGGGGCGAACACTGAAGCTTTCTTT.

The chain employs TRBV2 and TRBJ1-1; 9 bases map to TRBD1. After removal of 6 bases from V and 2 bases from J, the junction contained 4 bases not matched to a gene. The CDR3 sequence is 14 residues long. Per germline, CDR1 SNHLY and CDR2 FYNNEI. In DNA, the CDR3 is TGTGCCAGCAGGACGGACAGGGGCAACACTGAAGCTTTCTTT. This encodes CASRTDRGNTEAFF.

This clone appeared a single time. The rearrangement joins TRBV7-2 to TRBJ1-5, with D possibly being TRBD1 (5 bases). Germline V lookup: CDR1 SGHTA, CDR2 FQGNSA. The V gene lost 5 bases and the J gene lost 4 bases, with 9 bases spanning the gap. This CDR3 is built from 13 residues. CDR3 nucleotide sequence: TGTGCCAGCAGCCCCGACAGTAATCAGCCCCAGCATTTT. Translating gives CASSPDSNQPQHF.

This clone was detected a few times. V and J are TRBV4-2 and TRBJ1-1; D ambiguous. V was shortened by 0 bases and J by 3 bases, with 8 bases between the two germline ends. The CDR3 sequence is 14 residues long. CDR1 is LGHNA and CDR2 is YNFKEQ in the germline V gene. Here the CDR3 reads CASSQDNQYTEAFF. As DNA, the CDR3 is TGTGCCAGCAGCCAAGATAATCAGTACACTGAAGCTTTCTTT.

The chain uses TRBV7-9 and TRBJ2-5, with 14 bases aligning to TRBD2. The germline gives CDR1 SEHNR, CDR2 FQNEAQ (reference sequence). The length of the CDR3 is 17 residues. V lost 4 bases to trimming and J lost 4 bases; unmatched junction nucleotides: 8. CDR3 in amino acids: CASSSTSGGAQGETQYF. CDR3 in DNA: TGTGCCAGCAGCTCGACTAGCGGGGGGGCTCAGGGAGAGACCCAGTACTTC.

The chain recombines TRBV7-2 with TRBJ1-2; D is unresolved. V was trimmed by 1 base and J by 8 bases, leaving 14 bases between them. Germline CDR1 is SGHTA and CDR2 is FQGNSA. The CDR3 runs to 14 residues. Here the CDR3 reads CASSLGWGAGGYTF. In nucleotides, the CDR3 is TGTGCCAGCAGCTTAGGTTGGGGTGCGGGCGGCTACACCTTC.

This clone was counted between two and nine times. The chain employs TRBV11-3 and TRBJ2-5; TRBD1 agrees at 9 bases. The germline V gene encodes CDR1 SGHNT and CDR2 YENEEA. The junction had 9 bases not matched to a gene; V was cut back by 5 bases and J by 5 bases. The CDR3 has 15 residues. CDR3 DNA sequence: TGTGCCAGCAGCGGGCGGGACAGGGAATGGGAGACCCAGTACTTC. Amino acid sequence: CASSGRDREWETQYF.

Only one count was recorded for this clone. The CDR3 DNA follows: TGTGCCACCAGCAGAGTTCGGGGAGTGGGCCAAGAGACCCAGTACTTC. Its protein is CATSRVRGVGQETQYF. The rearrangement joins TRBV15 to TRBJ2-5, with D perhaps matching TRBD2 (5 bases). The CDR3 runs to 16 residues. Looked up from germline, CDR1 is LNHNV and CDR2 is YYDKDF (reference sequence). V was clipped by 1 base and J by 1 base, with 13 bases between them.

The sample holds one count of this clone. The chain carries TRBV28 and TRBJ1-2; 7 bases are a match to TRBD1. V lost 6 bases, J lost 7 bases, and 8 bases stayed unmatched. CDR1 and CDR2 from the germline V gene are MDHEN and SYDVKM. The CDR3 consists of 13 residues. CDR3 region: CASSATGVGGYTF. Here the CDR3 DNA reads TGTGCCAGCAGCGCCACAGGGGTAGGTGGCTACACCTTC.

The chain carries TRBV6-1 and TRBJ1-2; 8 nucleotides align to TRBD1. This CDR3 contains 18 residues. Germline CDR1 and CDR2: MNHNS and SASEGT. J was trimmed by 8 bases and V by 2 bases; bases with no gene match: 19. The CDR3 nucleotides are TGTGCCAGCAGTGAATTTTTGGACAGGGTTGGTGTAGGGGCAGGCTACACCTTC. This encodes CASSEFLDRVGVGAGYTF.

This sequence joins TRBV7-2 and TRBJ1-1; D call uncertain. CDR1 and CDR2 from the germline V gene are SGHTA and FQGNSA. This CDR3 contains 13 residues. V shed 3 bases and J shed 11 bases, with 16 bases lying between them. The CDR3 here is CASSFTREVEAFF. The CDR3 DNA sequence: TGTGCCAGCAGCTTTACGAGGGAGGTGGAGGCTTTCTTT.

The V call is TRBV7-9, the J call TRBJ1-5; TRBD1 matches 8 bases. Germline-derived CDR1 and CDR2 are SEHNR and FQNEAQ (reference sequence). V gave up 3 bases and J gave up 10 bases; unmatched junction bases: 5. The CDR3 runs 13 residues. CDR3 DNA: TGTGCCAGCAGCTTGGGACAGGTTGGTCCCCAGCATTTT. It specifies CASSLGQVGPQHF.

The chain uses TRBV7-2 and TRBJ2-1, with D unresolved. V lost 5 bases to trimming and J lost 10 bases, with 15 bases between them. Germline-derived CDR1 and CDR2 are SGHTA and FQGNSA. CDR3 length: 13 amino acids. The CDR3, as DNA: TGTGCCAGCAGCCCCCCCCCGAGAGGCGAGCAGTTCTTC. Residues: CASSPPPRGEQFF. The full variable domain, with the rest looked up from reference TRBV7-2 and TRBJ2-1, is GAGVSQSPSNKVTEKGKDVELRCDPISGHTALYWYRQSLGQGLEFLIYFQGNSAPDKSGLPSDRFSAERTGGSVSTLTIQRTQQEDSAVYLCASSPPPRGEQFFGPGTRLTVL.

J is TRBJ2-2 and V is TRBV28, with TRBD1 matching 8 bases. The CDR3 is 17 residues long. V gave up 5 bases and J gave up 2 bases; unmatched junction bases: 10. Looked up from germline, CDR1 is MDHEN and CDR2 is SYDVKM. The CDR3 nucleotides read TGTGCCAGCAGTCCAGCCCCGGGACAGGTCAACACCGGGGAGCTGTTTTTT. Residues: CASSPAPGQVNTGELFF.

This chain links TRBV11-1 with TRBJ2-5; perhaps TRBD2 as D (5 bases). This CDR3 has 14 residues. Germline-derived CDR1 and CDR2 are SGHAT and FQDESV (reference sequence). V was pared by 3 bases and J by 4 bases, with 12 bases between. CDR3 in DNA: TGTGCCAGCAGCTTGATCGGACTCGGAGAGACCCAGTACTTC. Amino acids: CASSLIGLGETQYF.

V gene TRBV30 combines with J gene TRBJ2-1; 7 positions agree with TRBD1. This CDR3 region has 12 residues. The V gene's germline CDR1 is GTSNPN and CDR2 SVGIG (reference sequence). V shed 0 bases and J 9 bases; nucleotides not matched to a gene: 2. The CDR3 region is CAWSVHRGEQFF. The DNA of the CDR3 is TGTGCCTGGAGTGTACACAGGGGTGAGCAGTTCTTC.